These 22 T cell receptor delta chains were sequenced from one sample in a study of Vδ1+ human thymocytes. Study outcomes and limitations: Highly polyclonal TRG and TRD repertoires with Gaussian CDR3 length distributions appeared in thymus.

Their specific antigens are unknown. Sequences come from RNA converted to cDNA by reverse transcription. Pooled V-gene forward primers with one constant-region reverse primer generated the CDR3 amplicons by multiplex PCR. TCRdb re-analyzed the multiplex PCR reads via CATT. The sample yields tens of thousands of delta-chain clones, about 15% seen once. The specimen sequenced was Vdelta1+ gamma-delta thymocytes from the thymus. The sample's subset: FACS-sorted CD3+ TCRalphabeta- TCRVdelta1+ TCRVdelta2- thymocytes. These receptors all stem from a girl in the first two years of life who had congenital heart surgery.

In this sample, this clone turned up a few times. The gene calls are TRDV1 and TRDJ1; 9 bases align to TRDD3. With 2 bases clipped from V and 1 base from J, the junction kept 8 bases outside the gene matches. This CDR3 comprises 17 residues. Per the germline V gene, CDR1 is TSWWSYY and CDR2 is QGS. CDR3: CALGETTTGGTTDKLIF. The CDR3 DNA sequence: TGTGCTCTTGGGGAAACAACTACTGGGGGAACCACCGATAAACTCATCTTT.

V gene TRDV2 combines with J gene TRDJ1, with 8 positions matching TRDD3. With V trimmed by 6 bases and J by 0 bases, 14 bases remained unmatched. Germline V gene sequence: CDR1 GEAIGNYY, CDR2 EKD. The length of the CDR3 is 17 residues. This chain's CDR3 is CACRRTGGSGYTDKLIF. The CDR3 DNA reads TGTGCCTGTCGACGTACTGGGGGTTCTGGGTACACCGATAAACTCATCTTT.

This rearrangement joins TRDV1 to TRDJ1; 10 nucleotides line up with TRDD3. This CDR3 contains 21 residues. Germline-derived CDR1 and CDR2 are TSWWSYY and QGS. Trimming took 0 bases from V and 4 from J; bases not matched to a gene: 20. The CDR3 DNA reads TGTGCTCTTGGGGAACTAGTTCAGAACTGGGGGATTGAGAGCTGGGTCGATAAACTCATCTTT. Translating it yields CALGELVQNWGIESWVDKLIF.

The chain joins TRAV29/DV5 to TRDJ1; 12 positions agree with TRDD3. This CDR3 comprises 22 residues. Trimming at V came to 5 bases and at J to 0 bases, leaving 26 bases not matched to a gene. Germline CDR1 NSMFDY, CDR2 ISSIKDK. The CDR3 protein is CAANFLPTGAGGYGEYTDKLIF. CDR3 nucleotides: TGTGCAGCGAACTTCCTTCCTACTGGGGCTGGGGGATACGGGGAGTACACCGATAAACTCATCTTT.

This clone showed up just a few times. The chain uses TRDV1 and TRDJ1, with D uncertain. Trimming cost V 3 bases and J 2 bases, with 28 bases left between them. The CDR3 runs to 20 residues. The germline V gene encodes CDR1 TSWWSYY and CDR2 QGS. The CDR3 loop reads CALGDSRAPGCTVWTDKLIF. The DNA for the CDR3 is TGTGCTCTTGGGGATTCAAGGGCCCCCGGTTGTACTGTTTGGACCGATAAACTCATCTTT.

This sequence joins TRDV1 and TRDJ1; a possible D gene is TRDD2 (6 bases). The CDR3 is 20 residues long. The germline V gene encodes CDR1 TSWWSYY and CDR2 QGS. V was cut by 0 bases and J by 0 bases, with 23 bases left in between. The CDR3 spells CALGELPPSPRSTYTDKLIF. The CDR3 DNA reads TGTGCTCTTGGGGAACTCCCTCCTTCCCCTCGTAGCACCTACACCGATAAACTCATCTTT.

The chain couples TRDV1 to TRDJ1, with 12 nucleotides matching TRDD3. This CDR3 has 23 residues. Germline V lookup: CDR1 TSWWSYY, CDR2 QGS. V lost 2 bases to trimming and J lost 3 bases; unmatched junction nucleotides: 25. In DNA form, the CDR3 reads TGTGCTCTTGGGGAATTCAGGGCCTTCCTTCATACTGGGGGATACTTAGCCCCCGATAAACTCATCTTT. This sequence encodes CALGEFRAFLHTGGYLAPDKLIF.

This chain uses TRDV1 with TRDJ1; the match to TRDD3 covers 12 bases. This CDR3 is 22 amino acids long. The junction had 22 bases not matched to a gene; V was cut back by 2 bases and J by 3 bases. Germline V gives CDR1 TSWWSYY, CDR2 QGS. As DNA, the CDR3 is TGTGCTCTTGGGGAATGTTATCTTCCTACGGTTCGCTGGGGGATACGAGCCGATAAACTCATCTTT. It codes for CALGECYLPTVRWGIRADKLIF.

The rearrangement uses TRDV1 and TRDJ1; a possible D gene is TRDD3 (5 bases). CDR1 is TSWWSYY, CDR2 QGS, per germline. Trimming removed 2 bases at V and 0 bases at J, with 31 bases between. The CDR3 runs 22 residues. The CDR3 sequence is CALGESPLRAGGSSKYTDKLIF. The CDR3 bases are TGTGCTCTTGGGGAAAGCCCACTTCGGGCCGGGGGGTCCTCCAAGTACACCGATAAACTCATCTTT.

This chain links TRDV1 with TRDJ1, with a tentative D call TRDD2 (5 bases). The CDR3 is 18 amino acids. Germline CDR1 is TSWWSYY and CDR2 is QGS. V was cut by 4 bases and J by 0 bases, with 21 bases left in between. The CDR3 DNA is TGTGCTCTTGGGGCTTCTTCCGTGGAGCCCCCCTACACCGATAAACTCATCTTT. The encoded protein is CALGASSVEPPYTDKLIF.

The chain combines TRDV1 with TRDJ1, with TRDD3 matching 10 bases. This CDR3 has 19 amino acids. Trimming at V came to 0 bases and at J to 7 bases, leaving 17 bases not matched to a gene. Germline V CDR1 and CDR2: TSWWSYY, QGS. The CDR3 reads CALGELVTEPWGIPRKLIF. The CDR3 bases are TGTGCTCTTGGGGAACTAGTAACTGAACCATGGGGGATACCCCGTAAACTCATCTTT.

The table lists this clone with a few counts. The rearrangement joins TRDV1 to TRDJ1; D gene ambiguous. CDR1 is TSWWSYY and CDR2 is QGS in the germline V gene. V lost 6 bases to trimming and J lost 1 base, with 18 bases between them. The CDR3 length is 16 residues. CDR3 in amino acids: CALGLYVIYGTDKLIF. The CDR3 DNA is TGTGCTCTTGGACTCTACGTAATCTACGGCACCGATAAACTCATCTTT.

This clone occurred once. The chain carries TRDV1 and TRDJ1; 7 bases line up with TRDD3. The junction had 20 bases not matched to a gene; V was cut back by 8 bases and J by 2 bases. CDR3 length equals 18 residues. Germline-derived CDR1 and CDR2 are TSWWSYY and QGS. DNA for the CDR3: TGTGCTCTTTCCGGACGGCCGAACTCTGGGGGGTCAACCGATAAACTCATCTTT. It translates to CALSGRPNSGGSTDKLIF.

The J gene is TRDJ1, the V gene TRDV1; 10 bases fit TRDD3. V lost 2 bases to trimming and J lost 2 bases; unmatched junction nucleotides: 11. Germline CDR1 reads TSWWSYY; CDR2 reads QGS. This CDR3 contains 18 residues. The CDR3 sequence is CALGEVGTGGSKTDKLIF. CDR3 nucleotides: TGTGCTCTTGGGGAAGTCGGAACTGGGGGATCGAAGACCGATAAACTCATCTTT.

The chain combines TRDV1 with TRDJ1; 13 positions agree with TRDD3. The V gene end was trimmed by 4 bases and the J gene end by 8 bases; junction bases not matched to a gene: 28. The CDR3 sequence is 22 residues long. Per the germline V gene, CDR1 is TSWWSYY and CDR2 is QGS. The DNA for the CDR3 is TGTGCTCTTGGGGTCCCCGGGGCCTTCGGCTTACTGGGGGATACGCGGGCTGGAAAACTCATCTTT. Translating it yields CALGVPGAFGLLGDTRAGKLIF.

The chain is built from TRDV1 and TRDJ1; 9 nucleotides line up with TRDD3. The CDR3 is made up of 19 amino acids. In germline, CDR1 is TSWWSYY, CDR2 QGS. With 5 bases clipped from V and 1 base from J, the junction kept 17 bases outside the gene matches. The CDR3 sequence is CALGTFPGGYPYTTDKLIF. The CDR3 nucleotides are TGTGCTCTTGGGACCTTCCCGGGGGGATACCCATATACCACCGATAAACTCATCTTT.

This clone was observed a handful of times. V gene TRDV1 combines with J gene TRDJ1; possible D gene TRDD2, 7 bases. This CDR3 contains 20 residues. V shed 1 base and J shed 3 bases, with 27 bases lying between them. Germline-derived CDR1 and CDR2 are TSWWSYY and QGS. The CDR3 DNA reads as TGTGCTCTTGGGGAACCCACCGATTCCTACGATTACTGGGCTCCCGATAAACTCATCTTT. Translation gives CALGEPTDSYDYWAPDKLIF.

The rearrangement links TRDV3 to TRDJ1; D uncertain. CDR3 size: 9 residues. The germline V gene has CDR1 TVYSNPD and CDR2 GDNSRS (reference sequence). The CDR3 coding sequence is TGTGCGGGGACCGATAAACTCATCTTT. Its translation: CAGTDKLIF.

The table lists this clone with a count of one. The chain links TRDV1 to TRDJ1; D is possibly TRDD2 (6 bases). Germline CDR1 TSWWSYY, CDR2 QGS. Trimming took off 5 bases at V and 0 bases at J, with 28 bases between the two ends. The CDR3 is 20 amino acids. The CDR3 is CALGSTIPREDRPHTDKLIF. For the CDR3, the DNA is TGTGCTCTTGGGTCGACGATTCCTAGAGAGGATCGCCCGCACACCGATAAACTCATCTTT.

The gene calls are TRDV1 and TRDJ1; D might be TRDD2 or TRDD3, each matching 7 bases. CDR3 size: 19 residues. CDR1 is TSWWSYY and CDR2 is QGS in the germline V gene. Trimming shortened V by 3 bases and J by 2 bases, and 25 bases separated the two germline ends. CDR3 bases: TGTGCTCTTGGGGATTTCCCTTCCTCCCGTAGGGGGATGACCGATAAACTCATCTTT. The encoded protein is CALGDFPSSRRGMTDKLIF.

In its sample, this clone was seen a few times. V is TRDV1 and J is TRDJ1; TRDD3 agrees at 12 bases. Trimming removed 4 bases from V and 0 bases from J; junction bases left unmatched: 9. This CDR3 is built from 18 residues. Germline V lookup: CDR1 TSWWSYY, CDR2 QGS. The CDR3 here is CALGGSTGGYLYTDKLIF. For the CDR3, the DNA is TGTGCTCTTGGGGGGTCTACTGGGGGATACTTGTACACCGATAAACTCATCTTT.

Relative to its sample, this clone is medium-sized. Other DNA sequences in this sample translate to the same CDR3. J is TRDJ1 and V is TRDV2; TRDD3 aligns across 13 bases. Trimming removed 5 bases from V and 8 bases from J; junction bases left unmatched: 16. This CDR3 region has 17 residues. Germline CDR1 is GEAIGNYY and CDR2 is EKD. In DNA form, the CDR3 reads TGTGCCTGTGGCGTCCGCCTTAACTGGGGGATACGCGGGAAACTCATCTTT. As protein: CACGVRLNWGIRGKLIF.